A single sample gave rise to the 29 T cell receptor beta chains below, sequenced in a study of cytomegalovirus exposure and HLA in healthy donors. The primer mix had 60 Vbeta and 13 Jbeta primers. Method: immunoSEQ multiplex PCR; TCRdb's copy keeps in-frame clones and lacks some. The sample contains 130,000 or so clones, around three fifths of which appear only once. The specimen was PBMCs. The receptors shown here come from a woman between 40 and 55 years old in good health and CMV-seronegative.

The chain has TRBV19 and TRBJ1-5, with TRBD1 matching over 9 bases. V dropped 6 bases and J dropped 1; count of bases not matched to a gene: 7. The CDR3 is 16 residues long. Germline CDR1 is LNHDA and CDR2 is SQIVND (reference sequence). The CDR3 reads CASRGTGKRSNQPQHF. In DNA, the CDR3 is TGTGCCAGTAGAGGGACAGGGAAGAGGAGCAATCAGCCCCAGCATTTT.

The chain employs TRBV30 and TRBJ2-1; 11 nucleotides align to TRBD1. The CDR3 extends over 16 amino acids. Trimming at V came to 0 bases and at J to 9 bases, leaving 10 bases not matched to a gene. Germline V gene sequence: CDR1 GTSNPN, CDR2 SVGIG (reference sequence). In DNA, the CDR3 is TGTGCCTGGAGTGTACGGCAGGACAGGGGGCGCTTTGAGCAGTTCTTC. Its protein is CAWSVRQDRGRFEQFF. Supplemented by reference TRBV30 and TRBJ2-1, the full variable domain reads SQTIHQWPATLVQPVGSPLSLECTVEGTSNPNLYWYRQAAGRGLQLLFYSVGIGQISSEVPQNLSASRPQDRQFILSSKKLLLSDSGFYLCAWSVRQDRGRFEQFFGPGTRLTVL.

This sequence joins TRBV5-4 and TRBJ2-3; a weak D match, TRBD2 (6 bases). The CDR3 is made up of 14 amino acids. In germline, CDR1 is SGHNT, CDR2 YYREEE (reference sequence). Between the trimmed V and J ends, which lost 0 bases and 3 bases, there was a span of 8 bases. The CDR3 protein is CASSLGGETDTQYF. The CDR3 DNA reads TGTGCCAGCAGCTTGGGGGGGGAGACAGATACGCAGTATTTT.

The chain combines TRBV10-1 with TRBJ2-7, with 7 bases matching TRBD2. Germline V gene lookup returns CDR1 WNHNN and CDR2 SYGVQD (reference sequence). Losses at the gene ends were 4 bases for V and 7 bases for J; bases not matched to a gene: 13. This CDR3 region has 15 residues. CDR3 in amino acids: CASSAGVAGSSEQYF. CDR3 DNA sequence: TGCGCCAGCAGTGCGGGGGTAGCGGGCTCTAGTGAGCAGTACTTC.

Here the CDR3 DNA reads TGTGCCAGCAGCTTGGAGACAGGGAACACTGAAGCTTTCTTT. Protein product: CASSLETGNTEAFF. This chain joins TRBV5-6 and TRBJ1-1, with a weak D call TRBD1 (6 bases). Deletions cut 0 bases from V and 1 base from J, with 7 bases between. CDR1 SGHDT and CDR2 YYEEEE come from the germline V gene. The CDR3 runs 14 residues.

The rearrangement joins TRBV5-1 to TRBJ1-1; 11 bases line up with TRBD1. The CDR3 runs to 16 residues. J was trimmed by 5 bases and V by 0 bases; bases with no gene match: 6. CDR1 is SGHRS and CDR2 is YFSETQ in the germline V gene. The CDR3 region is CASSLERTGGGTEAFF. CDR3 nucleotide sequence: TGCGCCAGCAGCTTGGAGCGGACAGGGGGCGGGACTGAAGCTTTCTTT.

The V and J genes are TRBV18 and TRBJ2-5, with unresolved D. The CDR3 covers 13 residues. Germline assignment: CDR1 KGHSH and CDR2 LQKENI. Trimming shortened V by 3 bases and J by 2 bases, and 7 bases separated the two germline ends. DNA of the CDR3: TGTGCCAGCTCACCGACTCTTCAAGAGACCCAGTACTTC. Its translation: CASSPTLQETQYF.

In DNA form, the CDR3 reads TGTGCCAGTTCAAAGACTCGCCCTTCCACAGATACGCAGTATTTT. Translation gives CASSKTRPSTDTQYF. This sequence joins TRBV19 and TRBJ2-3; D is undetermined. CDR3 length equals 15 residues. Germline V gene data show CDR1 as LNHDA and CDR2 as SQIVND (reference sequence). V lost 8 bases and J 2 bases, leaving 17 bases between the germline ends.

This clone was picked up one time. The chain combines TRBV9 with TRBJ2-7; D is unresolved. The CDR3 spans 14 residues. CDR1 is SGDLS and CDR2 is YYNGEE in the germline V gene. Trimming cost V 1 base and J 0 bases, with 8 bases left between them. Written as DNA, the CDR3 is TGTGCCAGCAGCGTAAACTCCATCTCCTACGAGCAGTACTTC. Translation: CASSVNSISYEQYF.

The chain links TRBV30 to TRBJ2-1, with D possibly matching TRBD2 (6 bases). Germline CDR1 and CDR2: GTSNPN and SVGIG (reference sequence). V was clipped by 1 base and J by 4 bases, with 17 bases between them. The CDR3 consists of 16 residues. CDR3 bases: TGTGCCTGGAGTGGAGGGCCGGGACTTTCGTACAATGAGCAGTTCTTC. Its translation: CAWSGGPGLSYNEQFF. The complete variable domain, with remaining parts taken from reference TRBV30 and TRBJ2-1, reads SQTIHQWPATLVQPVGSPLSLECTVEGTSNPNLYWYRQAAGRGLQLLFYSVGIGQISSEVPQNLSASRPQDRQFILSSKKLLLSDSGFYLCAWSGGPGLSYNEQFFGPGTRLTVL.

This clone appeared a few times. This chain uses TRBV9 with TRBJ1-2, with TRBD1 matching over 8 bases. The ends lost 4 bases at V and 8 bases at J; junction bases unmatched: 16. The CDR3 covers 16 residues. The V gene's germline CDR1 is SGDLS and CDR2 YYNGEE. Here the CDR3 reads CASSPSDRVGSVGYTF. In nucleotides, the CDR3 is TGTGCCAGCAGCCCCTCGGACAGGGTTGGATCGGTAGGCTACACCTTC.

V and J are TRBV11-1 and TRBJ1-6, with D possibly being TRBD1 (6 bases). Germline assignment: CDR1 SGHAT and CDR2 FQDESV (reference sequence). V was cut by 3 bases and J by 7 bases, with 13 bases left in between. This CDR3 spans 15 amino acids. In DNA form, the CDR3 reads TGTGCCAGCAGCTTGTCAGGGGCGAGGAATTCACCCCTCCACTTT. Its translation is CASSLSGARNSPLHF.

This clone appeared once. The chain recombines TRBV4-3 with TRBJ2-4; 9 bases map to TRBD1. The CDR3 length is 16 residues. After removal of 0 bases from V and 8 bases from J, the junction contained 8 bases not matched to a gene. The germline gives CDR1 LGHNA, CDR2 YSLEER. CDR3 region: CASSQETGGRAHIQYF. In DNA, the CDR3 is TGCGCCAGCAGCCAAGAAACAGGGGGCAGGGCCCACATTCAGTACTTC.

The chain is built from TRBV5-1 and TRBJ2-7; 8 bases are shared with TRBD1. From germline, CDR1 is SGHRS and CDR2 YFSETQ. The CDR3 consists of 13 residues. J gave up 5 bases and V 7 bases, and 8 bases lay outside the gene matches. The CDR3 spells CASSRTGLHEQYF. As DNA, the CDR3 is TGCGCCAGCTCCCGGACAGGGCTACACGAGCAGTACTTC.

This clone is a singleton in its sample. The chain employs TRBV25-1 and TRBJ1-4, with D hard to call. This CDR3 is built from 13 residues. Germline loops: CDR1 MGHDK, CDR2 SYGVNS. V was shortened by 6 bases and J by 4 bases, with 9 bases between the two germline ends. The CDR3 is CASRAEVNEKLFF. The DNA for the CDR3 is TGTGCCAGCAGGGCGGAGGTTAATGAAAAACTGTTTTTT.

The rearrangement joins TRBV5-4 to TRBJ2-7, with 9 bases that match TRBD1. The junction had 5 bases not matched to a gene; V was cut back by 4 bases and J by 0 bases. This CDR3 has 15 residues. The germline CDR1 and CDR2 sequences are SGHNT and YYREEE (reference sequence). The CDR3 DNA follows: TGTGCCAGCAGCAACGGACAGGGGAGCTCCTACGAGCAGTACTTC. As protein: CASSNGQGSSYEQYF.

The chain joins TRBV9 to TRBJ2-3, with 10 bases identical to TRBD2. The CDR3 totals 16 residues. Germline CDR1 is SGDLS and CDR2 is YYNGEE. J lost 5 bases, V lost 4 bases, and 10 bases had no gene match. The CDR3 DNA sequence: TGTGCCAGCAGCATTATTAGCGGGGGGCAGATAGATACGCAGTATTTT. Amino acid sequence: CASSIISGGQIDTQYF.

This rearrangement joins TRBV20-1 to TRBJ1-4, with D perhaps TRBD1 (5 bases). CDR1 is DFQATT and CDR2 is SNEGSKA in the germline V gene (reference sequence). This CDR3 comprises 11 residues. The ends were cut back, 6 bases at V and 8 bases at J, with 10 bases in the middle. The CDR3 is CSASHREKLFF. In nucleotides, the CDR3 is TGCAGTGCGTCTCACAGGGAAAAACTGTTTTTT.

J is TRBJ1-4 and V is TRBV5-8; D is unresolved. The CDR3 runs to 15 residues. The germline V gene encodes CDR1 SGHTS and CDR2 YDEGEE. Trimming stripped 0 bases from V and 0 bases from J, with 6 bases between. In DNA form, the CDR3 reads TGTGCCAGCAGCTTGGACGGAGCAACTAATGAAAAACTGTTTTTT. Protein: CASSLDGATNEKLFF.

The rearrangement joins TRBV9 to TRBJ2-1; the match to TRBD1 covers 7 bases. This CDR3 spans 18 amino acids. From germline, CDR1 is SGDLS and CDR2 YYNGEE. J lost 7 bases, V lost 4 bases, and 20 bases had no gene match. In nucleotides, the CDR3 is TGTGCCAGCAGCTTCGGGACAGTTACCGTGCCCCTAACGAATGAGCAGTTCTTC. This encodes CASSFGTVTVPLTNEQFF.

This clone was seen a single time. V and J are TRBV28 and TRBJ1-2, with 10 bases identical to TRBD1. Per germline, CDR1 MDHEN and CDR2 SYDVKM. V dropped 5 bases and J dropped 4; count of bases not matched to a gene: 1. The CDR3 runs to 13 residues. The CDR3 protein is CASSRTGGYGYTF. CDR3 in DNA: TGTGCCAGCAGTCGGACAGGGGGCTATGGCTACACCTTC.

J is TRBJ1-4 and V is TRBV5-1; 10 bases match TRBD1. Germline assignment: CDR1 SGHRS and CDR2 YFSETQ. The CDR3 runs to 16 residues. V lost 2 bases to trimming and J lost 0 bases; unmatched junction nucleotides: 1. This CDR3 is CASSLGTGATNEKLFF. The CDR3 DNA reads TGCGCCAGCAGCTTAGGGACAGGGGCAACTAATGAAAAACTGTTTTTT.

The chain links TRBV6-4 to TRBJ2-2; no firm D call. Germline-derived CDR1 and CDR2 are MRHNA and SNTAGT. The CDR3 contains 14 residues. V lost 6 bases and J lost 6, with 14 bases in between. This CDR3 is CASRAQPLAGELFF. The CDR3 nucleotides are TGTGCCAGCAGGGCTCAGCCTCTAGCCGGGGAGCTGTTTTTT.

The table lists this clone with a few counts. This chain links TRBV9 with TRBJ1-4; 9 nucleotides agree with TRBD1. The CDR3 sequence is 18 residues long. V was clipped by 0 bases and J by 5 bases; unmatched bases: 11. In germline, CDR1 is SGDLS, CDR2 YYNGEE. The CDR3 here is CASSVDPPGQGGNEKLFF. The CDR3 region has the DNA TGTGCCAGCAGCGTAGATCCGCCGGGACAGGGTGGAAATGAAAAACTGTTTTTT.

In this sample, this clone turned up once. The chain carries TRBV5-6 and TRBJ1-2; TRBD1 is a possible D gene (6 bases). V lost 0 bases, J lost 7 bases, and 16 bases lay in between. Germline values: CDR1 SGHDT, CDR2 YYEEEE. The CDR3 runs 15 residues. CDR3 nucleotide sequence: TGTGCCAGCAGCTTGGCCTACAGGGTAGAGGGTGGCTACACCTTC. Amino acid sequence: CASSLAYRVEGGYTF.

As concerns this clone: At one boundary the junction diverges from the germline segment, which might be a read error. The same CDR3 arises from other DNA sequences in this sample as well. The chain employs TRBV6-1 and TRBJ2-1, with TRBD2 identical over 10 bases. CDR1 and CDR2 (germline): MNHNS, SASEGT. The CDR3 has 15 amino acids. This chain's CDR3 is CASSEAASGGWGQFF. The DNA of the CDR3 is TGTGCTAGCAGTGAAGCGGCTAGCGGGGGATGGGGGCAGTTCTTC.

This clone was found a few times. DNA for the CDR3: TGTGCCAGCTCACGGGGACAGGGGAGCGGCTACACCTTC. Translated: CASSRGQGSGYTF. The chain has TRBV18 and TRBJ1-2; TRBD1 matches at 10 bases. The CDR3 runs 13 residues. The germline CDR1 and CDR2 sequences are KGHSH and LQKENI. The ends lost 4 bases at V and 8 bases at J; junction bases unmatched: 4.

V is TRBV5-1 and J is TRBJ1-1, with a weak D call TRBD1 (6 bases). The germline gives CDR1 SGHRS, CDR2 YFSETQ. Trimming pared 7 bases from V and 3 bases from J, leaving 25 bases between. The CDR3 sequence is 17 residues long. CDR3 sequence: CASDTGQGTRFHTEAFF. In DNA form, the CDR3 reads TGCGCCAGCGATACGGGACAAGGAACCCGCTTTCACACTGAAGCTTTCTTT.

V gene TRBV4-1 combines with J gene TRBJ2-3; a possible D gene is TRBD1 (6 bases). Germline CDR1 reads MGHRA; CDR2 reads YSYEKL. The V and J ends lost 4 bases and 3 bases respectively, with 20 bases between them. The CDR3 covers 17 residues. The CDR3 nucleotides are TGCGCCAGCAGCCTCCTGCCCAACAGGGATAGGACAGATACGCAGTATTTT. Residues: CASSLLPNRDRTDTQYF.